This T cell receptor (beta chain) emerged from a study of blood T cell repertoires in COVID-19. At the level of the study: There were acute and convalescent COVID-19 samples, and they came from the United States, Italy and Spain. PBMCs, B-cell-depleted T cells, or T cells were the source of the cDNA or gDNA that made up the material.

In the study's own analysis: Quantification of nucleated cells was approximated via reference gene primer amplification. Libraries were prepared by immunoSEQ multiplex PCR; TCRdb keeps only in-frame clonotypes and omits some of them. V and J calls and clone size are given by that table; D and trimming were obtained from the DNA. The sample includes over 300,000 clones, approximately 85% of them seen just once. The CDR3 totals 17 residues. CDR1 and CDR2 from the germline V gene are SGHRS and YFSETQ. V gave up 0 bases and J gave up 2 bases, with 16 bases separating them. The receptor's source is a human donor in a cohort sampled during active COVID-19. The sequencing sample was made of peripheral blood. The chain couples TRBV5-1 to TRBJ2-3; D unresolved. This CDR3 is CASSLELSARSTDTQYF. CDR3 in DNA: TGCGCCAGCAGCTTGGAACTTTCGGCGAGGTCCACAGATACGCAGTATTTT.